This T cell receptor (beta chain) was found in a study of cytomegalovirus exposure and HLA in healthy donors. Whole-study context: An early data release held tens of millions of unique TCRs from HLA-typed donors.

This PCR relied on a set of 60 Vbeta primers and 13 Jbeta primers. Sequencing was performed with immunoSEQ multiplex PCR; in TCRdb, only in-frame clones are kept and a portion is missing. This sample has about 130,000 clones, with about 82% found just once. The CDR3 totals 15 residues. Germline CDR1 SNHLY, CDR2 FYNNEI. V gave up 4 bases and J gave up 6 bases, with 17 bases separating them. The sample was PBMCs. This clonotype was obtained from a boy younger than 18 in good health and CMV-seronegative. The chain joins TRBV2 to TRBJ2-3; D perhaps matches TRBD1 (6 bases). CDR3 sequence (DNA): TGTGCCAGCAGTGTCTCCGCGACAGGACCCGATACGCAGTATTTT. Encoded protein: CASSVSATGPDTQYF.